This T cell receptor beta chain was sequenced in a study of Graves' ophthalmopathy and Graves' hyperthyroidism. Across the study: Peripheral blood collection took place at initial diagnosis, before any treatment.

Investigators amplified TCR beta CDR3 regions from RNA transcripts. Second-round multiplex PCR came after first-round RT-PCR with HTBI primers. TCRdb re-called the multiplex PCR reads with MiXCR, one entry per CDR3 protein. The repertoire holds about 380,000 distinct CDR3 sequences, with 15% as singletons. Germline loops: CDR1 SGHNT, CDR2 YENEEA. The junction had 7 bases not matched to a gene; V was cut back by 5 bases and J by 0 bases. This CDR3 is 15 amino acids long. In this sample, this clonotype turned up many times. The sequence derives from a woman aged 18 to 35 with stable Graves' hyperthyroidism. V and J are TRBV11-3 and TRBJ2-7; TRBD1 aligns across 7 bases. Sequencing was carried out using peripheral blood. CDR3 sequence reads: CASSLDRVTSYEQYF. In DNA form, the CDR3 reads TGTGCCAGCAGCCTTGACAGGGTCACCTCCTACGAGCAGTACTTC.